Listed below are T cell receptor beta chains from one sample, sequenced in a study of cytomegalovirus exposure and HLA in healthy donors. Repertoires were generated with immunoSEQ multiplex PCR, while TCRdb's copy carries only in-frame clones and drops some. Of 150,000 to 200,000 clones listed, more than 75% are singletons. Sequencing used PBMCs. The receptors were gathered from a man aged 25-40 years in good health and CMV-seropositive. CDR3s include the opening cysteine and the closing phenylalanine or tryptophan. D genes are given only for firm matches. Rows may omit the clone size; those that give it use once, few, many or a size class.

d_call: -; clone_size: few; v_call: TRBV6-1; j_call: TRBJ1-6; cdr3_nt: TGTGCCAGCAGTGAGGGAAGGGACCCACTCCACTTT; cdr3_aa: CASSEGRDPLHF
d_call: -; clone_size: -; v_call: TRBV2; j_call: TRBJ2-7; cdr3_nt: TGTGCCAGCAGGCCGCTGCGAGGGGGAAGGTCCTACGAGCAGTACTTC; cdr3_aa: CASRPLRGGRSYEQYF
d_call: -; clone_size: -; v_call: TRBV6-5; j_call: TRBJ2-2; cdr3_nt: TGTGCCAGCAGTTTAGATTTATCCACCGGGGAGCTGTTTTTT; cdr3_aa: CASSLDLSTGELFF
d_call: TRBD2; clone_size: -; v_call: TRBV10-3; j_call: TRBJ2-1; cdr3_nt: TGTGCCATCAGTGAGTCGACGGGAGGGCGGTATGAGCAGTTCTTC; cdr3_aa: CAISESTGGRYEQFF
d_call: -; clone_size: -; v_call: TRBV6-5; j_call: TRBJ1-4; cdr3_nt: TGTGCCAGCAGTTACTCCCAGGGAACTAATGAAAAACTGTTTTTT; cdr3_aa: CASSYSQGTNEKLFF
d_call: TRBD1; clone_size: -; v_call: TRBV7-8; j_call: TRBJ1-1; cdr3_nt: TGTGCCAGCAGCTTCCGACAGGGGCAGGGTGAAGCTTTCTTT; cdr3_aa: CASSFRQGQGEAFF
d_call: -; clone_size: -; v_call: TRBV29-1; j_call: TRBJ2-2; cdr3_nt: TGCAGCGTTCGGGCCCACTCCGGGGAGCTGTTTTTT; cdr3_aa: CSVRAHSGELFF
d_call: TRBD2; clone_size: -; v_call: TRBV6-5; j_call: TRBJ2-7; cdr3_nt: TGTGCCAGCTATTCGACTAGCGGGAGAATCTACGAGCAGTACTTC; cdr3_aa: CASYSTSGRIYEQYF
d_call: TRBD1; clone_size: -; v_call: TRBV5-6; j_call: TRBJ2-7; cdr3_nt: TGTGCCAGCAGCTTCAGGGACAGGGGATTGGGGGAGCAGTACTTC; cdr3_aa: CASSFRDRGLGEQYF
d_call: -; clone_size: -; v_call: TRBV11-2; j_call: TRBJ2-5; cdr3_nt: TGTGCCAGCAGCTTGTTCATGGGGGAGACCCAGTACTTC; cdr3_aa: CASSLFMGETQYF
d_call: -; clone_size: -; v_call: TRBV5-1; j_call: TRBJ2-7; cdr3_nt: TGCGCCAGCAGCCCCGGGGGAGGATACGAGCAGTACTTC; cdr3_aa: CASSPGGGYEQYF
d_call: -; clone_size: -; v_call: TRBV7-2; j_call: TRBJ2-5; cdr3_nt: TGTGCCAGCAGTCAGTACCAAGAGACCCAGTACTTC; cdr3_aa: CASSQYQETQYF
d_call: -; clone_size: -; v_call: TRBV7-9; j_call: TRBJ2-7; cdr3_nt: TGTGCCAGCAGCGCCTGGGACAAACCCTACGAGCAGTACTTC; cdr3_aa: CASSAWDKPYEQYF
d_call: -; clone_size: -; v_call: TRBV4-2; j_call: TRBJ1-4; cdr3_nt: TGTGCCAGCAGCCAGGGGGAAAAACTGTTTTTT; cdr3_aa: CASSQGEKLFF
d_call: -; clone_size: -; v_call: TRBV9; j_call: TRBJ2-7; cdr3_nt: TGTGCCAGCAGCCCGGGGCCAGATGGGACCCACGAGCAGTACTTC; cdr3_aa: CASSPGPDGTHEQYF
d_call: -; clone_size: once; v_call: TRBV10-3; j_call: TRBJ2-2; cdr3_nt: TGTGCCACCGGACAGTGGGACACCGGGGAGCTGTTTTTT; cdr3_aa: CATGQWDTGELFF
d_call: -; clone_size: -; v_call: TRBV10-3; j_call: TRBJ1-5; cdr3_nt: TGTGCCATTAAGGGTGAGGATAGCAATCAGCCCCAGCATTTT; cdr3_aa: CAIKGEDSNQPQHF
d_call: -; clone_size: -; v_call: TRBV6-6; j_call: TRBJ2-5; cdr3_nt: TGTGGCGTGTGGGAGACCCAGTACTTC; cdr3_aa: CGVWETQYF
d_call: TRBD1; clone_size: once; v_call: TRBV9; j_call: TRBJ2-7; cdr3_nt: TGTGCCAGCAGCGTCGGGACAGGGGCTCTCTCCTACGAGCAGTACTTC; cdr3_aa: CASSVGTGALSYEQYF
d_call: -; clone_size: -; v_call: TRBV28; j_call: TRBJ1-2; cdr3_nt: TGTGCCAGCAGAACCCGACAGGCCCCTGGCTACACCTTC; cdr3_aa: CASRTRQAPGYTF
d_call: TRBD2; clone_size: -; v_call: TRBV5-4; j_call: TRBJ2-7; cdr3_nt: TGTGCCAGCAGCTTGGGCAGCGGGGTCTCCTACGAGCAGTACTTC; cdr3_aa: CASSLGSGVSYEQYF
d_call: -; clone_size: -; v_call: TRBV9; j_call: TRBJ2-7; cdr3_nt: TGTGCCAGCAGCGTGGAAATGGGTTCCACCTACGAGCAGTACTTC; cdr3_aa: CASSVEMGSTYEQYF